The T cell receptor beta chain under discussion was sequenced for a study of sequential checkpoint blockade in melanoma. Study-wide context: TCRβ was sequenced from DNA of 90 to 95 pretreatment tumors.

From germline, CDR1 is SNHLY and CDR2 FYNNEI. The CDR3 spans 13 residues. V lost 8 bases, J lost 3 bases, and 4 bases stayed unmatched. Broader study findings: Pretreatment TIL clonality tracked with response in the nivolumab-first arm. Patients with week-13 increases in T-cell fraction and clonality benefited about 30 times more often.

Points on this clone: Its target is not known.

Treatment here: randomized to nivolumab then ipilimumab (arm A) or the reverse (arm B). No patient had prior DNA-damaging chemotherapy. Repertoires were generated with immunoSEQ multiplex PCR, while TCRdb's copy carries only in-frame clones and drops some. The sample consists of approximately 3,600 clones, approximately 30% of them appearing once. This TCR was sampled from a human donor with melanoma. This chain joins TRBV2 and TRBJ2-3, with 8 bases identical to TRBD1. Sequencing used tumor tissue (inferred from file names), obtained from a patient given nivolumab and ipilimumab in sequence. CDR3 residues: CASADRGTDTQYF. The CDR3 nucleotides read TGTGCCAGCGCCGACAGGGGTACAGATACGCAGTATTTT.